A selection of T cell receptor beta chains follows, all from one sample in a study of neurological immune-mediated disorders. One entry per CDR3 protein, called by TCRdb with MiXCR from the 5' RACE reads. The sample has 50,000 to 60,000 distinct CDR3 sequences, about 4.2% seen once. Sequencing was done on a sample of CD4+ T cells from blood. These receptors all stem from a woman in her 40s with multiple sclerosis. Each CDR3 is given without its conserved first and last residue. Each record gives: CDR3 protein, clone size, V gene. Only part of the rows carry a size: once, few, many, or a class if the clone is expanded.

ASSLLDQPQH	many	TRBV7-9
ASSQDAGGVFWEQY	many	TRBV3-1
ASSYKAF	many	TRBV6-5
ASSLTADTQY	many	TRBV5-1
ASSEMRANTGELF	many	TRBV6-1
ASSIYARGSSYEQY	many	TRBV7-9
ASSWTDGETQY	many	TRBV2
ASSYRGQGYGYT	many	TRBV6-5
SATRGDTQY	many	TRBV20-1
ASSRGGTGAGELF	many	TRBV5-1
ASSSLVNTEAF	.	TRBV7-8
ASSYGTPGAEQY	few	TRBV6-2/TRBV6-3
ASSLLTNTEAF	many	TRBV7-6
SVEETRDQPQH	many	TRBV29-1
ASSPIRGKNTEAF	many	TRBV4-1
ASSLDPRLGKAEAF	many	TRBV12-3/TRBV12-4
ASSDPGRTEAF	many	TRBV6-4
SAGRSGLGSTDTQY	many	TRBV20-1
AISGQGWAGELF	many	TRBV10-3
SAKTDSQLNTEAF	many	TRBV20-1
ASSPASSGNTIY	many	TRBV5-1
ASSLPSTGSEQF	many	TRBV5-1
ASSWDREQSEAF	many	TRBV6-2/TRBV6-3
SASTAPGYT	.	TRBV20-1
SAHPGITNEKLF	many	TRBV20-1
ASSLEGQLRLQF	many	TRBV5-1
ASSLQGDDYGYT	many	TRBV5-1
ASSLGQGNQETQY	.	TRBV5-1
ASSLRVGTEAF	many	TRBV5-1
ASSWVAGGGTEAF	many	TRBV5-1
ASSLAVERGNTGELF	many	TRBV5-1
ASRPGTDTQY	many	TRBV19
ASSEWQGTGELF	many	TRBV6-1
ASSLGMVRGAGWNIQY	many	TRBV11-2
ASSFRLTTGELF	many	TRBV18
ATSRKWDQPQH	many	TRBV15
ASSRDRPDSYGYT	many	TRBV5-1
SAGDLYGYT	many	TRBV29-1
ASSPIRQGAFDEQF	many	TRBV27
ASSLEGGLAKNIQY	many	TRBV12-3/TRBV12-4
ASSQGRHTQY	many	TRBV3-1
SARDFGTVQETQY	many	TRBV20-1
AISESGQPQH	many	TRBV10-3
ASSPFEGGLSYEQY	many	TRBV18
ASSAVRGTGELF	many	TRBV6-4
ASSPWESDEKLF	many	TRBV3-1